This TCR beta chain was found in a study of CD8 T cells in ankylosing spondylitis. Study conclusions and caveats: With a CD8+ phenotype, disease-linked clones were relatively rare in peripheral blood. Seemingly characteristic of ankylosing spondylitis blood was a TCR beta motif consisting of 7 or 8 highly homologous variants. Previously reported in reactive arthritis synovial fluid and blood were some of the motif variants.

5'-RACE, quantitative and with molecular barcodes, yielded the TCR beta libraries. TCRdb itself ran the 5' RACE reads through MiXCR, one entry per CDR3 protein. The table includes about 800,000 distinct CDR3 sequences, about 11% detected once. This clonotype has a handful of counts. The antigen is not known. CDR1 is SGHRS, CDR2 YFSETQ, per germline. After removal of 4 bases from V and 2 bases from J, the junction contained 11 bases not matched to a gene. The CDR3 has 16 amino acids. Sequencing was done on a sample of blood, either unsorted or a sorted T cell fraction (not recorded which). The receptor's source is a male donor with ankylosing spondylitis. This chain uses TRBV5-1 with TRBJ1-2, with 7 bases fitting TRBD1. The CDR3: CASSPGPPQGNYGYTF. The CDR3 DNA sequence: TGCGCCAGCAGCCCTGGTCCTCCACAGGGGAACTATGGCTACACCTTC.